The clone carrying this T cell receptor (beta chain) has only a few counts. TCRdb used MiXCR to reprocess the 5' RACE reads, holding one entry per CDR3 protein. The sample carries around 350,000 distinct CDR3 sequences, approximately 5.7% recorded once. The CDR3 is made up of 14 amino acids. V lost 3 bases to trimming and J lost 6 bases; unmatched junction nucleotides: 6. Germline V gene lookup returns CDR1 DFQATT and CDR2 SNEGSKA (reference sequence). This entry belongs to a study of T cells after yellow fever vaccination. This receptor was obtained from a young man who received the YFV17D yellow fever vaccine. This material consisted of PBMCs, taken 5 days after the yellow fever booster vaccination. The chain employs TRBV20-1 and TRBJ1-5; 9 bases fit TRBD1. In DNA, the CDR3 is TGCAGTGCTAGCAAACAGGGGGCGGCTCAGCCCCAGCATTTT. It is translated as CSASKQGAAQPQHF.